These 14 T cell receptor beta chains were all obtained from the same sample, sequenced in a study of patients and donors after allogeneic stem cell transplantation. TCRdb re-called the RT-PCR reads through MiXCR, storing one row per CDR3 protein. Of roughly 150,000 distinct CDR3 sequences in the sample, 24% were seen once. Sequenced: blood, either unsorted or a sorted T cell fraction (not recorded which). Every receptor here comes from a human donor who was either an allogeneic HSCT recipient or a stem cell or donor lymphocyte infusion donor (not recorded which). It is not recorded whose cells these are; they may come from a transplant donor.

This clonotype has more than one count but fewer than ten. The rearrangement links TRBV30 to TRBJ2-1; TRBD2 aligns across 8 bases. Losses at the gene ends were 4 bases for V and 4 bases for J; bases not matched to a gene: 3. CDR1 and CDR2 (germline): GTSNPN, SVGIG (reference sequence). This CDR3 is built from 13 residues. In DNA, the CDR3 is TGTGCCTGGACTAGCGGGCTATACAATGAGCAGTTCTTC. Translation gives CAWTSGLYNEQFF.

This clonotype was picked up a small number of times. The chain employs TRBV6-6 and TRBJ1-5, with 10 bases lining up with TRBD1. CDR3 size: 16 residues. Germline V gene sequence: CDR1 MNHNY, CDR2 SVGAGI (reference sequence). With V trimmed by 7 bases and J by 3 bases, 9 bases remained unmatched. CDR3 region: CASTHDRGRNNQPQHF. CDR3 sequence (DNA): TGTGCCAGCACCCACGACAGGGGGCGAAACAATCAGCCCCAGCATTTT.

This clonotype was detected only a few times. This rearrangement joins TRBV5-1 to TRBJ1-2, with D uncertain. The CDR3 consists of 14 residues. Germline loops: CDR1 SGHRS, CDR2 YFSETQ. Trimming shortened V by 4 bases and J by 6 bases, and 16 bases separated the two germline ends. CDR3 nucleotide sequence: TGCGCCAGCAGCCGAACCCACAGAACGGATGGCTACACCTTC. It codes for CASSRTHRTDGYTF.

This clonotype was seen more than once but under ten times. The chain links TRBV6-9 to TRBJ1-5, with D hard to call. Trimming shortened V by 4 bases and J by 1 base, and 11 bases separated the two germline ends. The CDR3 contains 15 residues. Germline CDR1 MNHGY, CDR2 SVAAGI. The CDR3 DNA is TGTGCCAGCAGTTCTCAATTGGGGAGCAATCAGCCCCAGCATTTT. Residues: CASSSQLGSNQPQHF.

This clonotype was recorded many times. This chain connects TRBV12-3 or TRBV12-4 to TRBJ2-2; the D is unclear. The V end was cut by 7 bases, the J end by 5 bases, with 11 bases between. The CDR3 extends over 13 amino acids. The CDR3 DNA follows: TGTGCCAGCAACGTTCGTGGAACCGGGGAGCTGTTTTTT. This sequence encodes CASNVRGTGELFF.

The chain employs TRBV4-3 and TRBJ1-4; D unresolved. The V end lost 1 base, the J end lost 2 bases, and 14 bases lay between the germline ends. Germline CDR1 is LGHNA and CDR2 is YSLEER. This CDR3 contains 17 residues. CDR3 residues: CASSQVWKSATNEKLFF. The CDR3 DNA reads TGCGCCAGCAGCCAAGTTTGGAAGTCGGCGACTAATGAAAAACTGTTTTTT.

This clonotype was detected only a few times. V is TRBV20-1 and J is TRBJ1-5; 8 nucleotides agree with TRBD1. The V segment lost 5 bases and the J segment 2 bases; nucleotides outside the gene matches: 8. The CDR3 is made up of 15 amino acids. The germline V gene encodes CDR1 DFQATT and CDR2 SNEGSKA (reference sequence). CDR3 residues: CSAHPGGAGNQPQHF. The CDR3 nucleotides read TGCAGTGCTCACCCAGGGGGCGCAGGCAATCAGCCCCAGCATTTT.

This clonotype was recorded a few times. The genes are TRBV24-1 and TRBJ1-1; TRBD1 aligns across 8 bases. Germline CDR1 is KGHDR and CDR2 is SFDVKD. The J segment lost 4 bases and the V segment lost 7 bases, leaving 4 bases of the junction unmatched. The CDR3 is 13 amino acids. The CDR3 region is CATRTGVGTEAFF. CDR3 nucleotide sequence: TGTGCCACCAGGACAGGGGTGGGCACTGAAGCTTTCTTT.

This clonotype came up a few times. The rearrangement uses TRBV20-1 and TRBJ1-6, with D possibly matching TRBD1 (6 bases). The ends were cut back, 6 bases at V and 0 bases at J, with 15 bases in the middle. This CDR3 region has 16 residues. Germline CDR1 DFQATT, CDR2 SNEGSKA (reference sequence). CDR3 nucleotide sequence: TGCAGTGCACCTACAGGGTCTAGCTCCTATAATTCACCCCTCCACTTT. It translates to CSAPTGSSSYNSPLHF.

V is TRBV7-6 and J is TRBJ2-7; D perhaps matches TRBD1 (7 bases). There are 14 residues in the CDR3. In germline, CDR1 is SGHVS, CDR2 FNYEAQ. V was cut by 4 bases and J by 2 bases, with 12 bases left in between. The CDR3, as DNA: TGTGCCAGCAGCTCCGGGGGACAGACCTACGAGCAGTACTTC. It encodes CASSSGGQTYEQYF.

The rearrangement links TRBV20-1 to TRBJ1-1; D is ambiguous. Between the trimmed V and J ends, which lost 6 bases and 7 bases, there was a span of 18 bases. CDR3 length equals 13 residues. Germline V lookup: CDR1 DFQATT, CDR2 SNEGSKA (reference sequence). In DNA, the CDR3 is TGCAGTGCCGCTCGGACCCCATCAGGTGAAGCTTTCTTT. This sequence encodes CSAARTPSGEAFF.

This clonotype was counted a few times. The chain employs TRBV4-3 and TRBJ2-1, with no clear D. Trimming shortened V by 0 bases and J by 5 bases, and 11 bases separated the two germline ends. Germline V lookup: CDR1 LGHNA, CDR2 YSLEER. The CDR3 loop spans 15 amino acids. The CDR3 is CASSQDSLGNNEQFF. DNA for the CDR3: TGCGCCAGCAGCCAAGATAGTTTGGGGAACAATGAGCAGTTCTTC.

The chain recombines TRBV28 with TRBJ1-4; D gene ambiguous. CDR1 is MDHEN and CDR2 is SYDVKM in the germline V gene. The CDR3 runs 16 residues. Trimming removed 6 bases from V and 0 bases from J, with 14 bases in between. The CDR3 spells CASRGSSLSTNEKLFF. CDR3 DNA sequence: TGTGCCAGCAGGGGAAGCAGTCTATCAACTAATGAAAAACTGTTTTTT.

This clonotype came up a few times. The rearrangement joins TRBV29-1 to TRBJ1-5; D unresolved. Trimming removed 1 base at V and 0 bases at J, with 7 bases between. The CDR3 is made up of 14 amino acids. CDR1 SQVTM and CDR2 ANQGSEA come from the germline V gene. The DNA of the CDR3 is TGCAGCGTTGAAGGGGTGAATAGCAATCAGCCCCAGCATTTT. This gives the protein CSVEGVNSNQPQHF.